The 13 T cell receptor beta chains listed next were all sequenced from one sample in a study of OX40 agonist ivuxolimab in advanced cancers. Receptor libraries were prepared by the immunoSEQ multiplex PCR assay. In TCRdb, the immuneACCESS table is reduced to in-frame sequences with V and J assigned. These tables do not hold every clone; where another copy was compared, an unresolved V gene accounts for under half, and the others remain unexplained. This sample lists fewer than 70,000 clones; 85% to 90% were detected once. Roughly 0.75% of the sample is held by the ten biggest clonotypes. Specimen: CD4+ or CD8+ T cells sorted from blood, collected in a trial of the OX40 agonist ivuxolimab. These TCRs come from an adult with an advanced solid tumor such as melanoma, head and neck, liver or kidney cancer.

V usage is TRBV5-1 and J usage is TRBJ2-2; 7 bases map to TRBD1. The CDR3 totals 17 residues. J gave up 9 bases and V 6 bases, and 20 bases lay outside the gene matches. From germline, CDR1 is SGHRS and CDR2 YFSETQ. In DNA form, the CDR3 reads TGCGCCAGCATGCCCGCCCTCGGGACAGCCCAAAGCTGGGAGCTGTTTTTT. This encodes CASMPALGTAQSWELFF.

V is TRBV11-2 and J is TRBJ2-3, with no clear D. Per germline, CDR1 SGHAT and CDR2 FQNNGV. V was cut by 1 base and J by 0 bases, with 5 bases left in between. This CDR3 is built from 14 residues. Here the CDR3 DNA reads TGTGCCAGCAGCTTAGGGGGAAGCACAGATACGCAGTATTTT. Translated, it gives CASSLGGSTDTQYF.

The chain is built from TRBV2 and TRBJ1-4, with 11 bases matching TRBD1. The CDR3 runs to 14 residues. V shed 6 bases, J shed 8 bases, and the junction held 5 bases outside the gene matches. Germline CDR1 reads SNHLY; CDR2 reads FYNNEI. The CDR3 coding sequence is TGTGCCAGCAGGGGACAGGGGGTGGGAGAAAAACTGTTTTTT. This codes for CASRGQGVGEKLFF. Drawing the rest from reference TRBV2 and TRBJ1-4, the complete variable domain is EPEVTQTPSHQVTQMGQEVILRCVPISNHLYFYWYRQILGQKVEFLVSFYNNEISEKSEIFDDQFSVERPDGSNFTLKIRSTKLEDSAMYFCASRGQGVGEKLFFGSGTQLSVL.

The sample holds one count of this clone. The CDR3 protein is CASSSRLGTGRSPLHF. The CDR3, as DNA: TGTGCCAGCAGTTCACGACTTGGGACAGGGAGATCACCCCTCCACTTT. The chain combines TRBV28 with TRBJ1-6; 9 nucleotides align to TRBD1. Looked up from germline, CDR1 is MDHEN and CDR2 is SYDVKM. V lost 4 bases and J lost 10; bases outside the gene matches: 11. This CDR3 is 16 amino acids long.

The chain recombines TRBV6-6 with TRBJ2-3; D gene unclear. Trimming took 0 bases from V and 3 from J, leaving 13 bases between them. Looked up from germline, CDR1 is MNHNY and CDR2 is SVGAGI (reference sequence). The CDR3 has 16 residues. CDR3 DNA: TGTGCCAGCAGTTACTCCGTTGGGCATGGAACAGATACGCAGTATTTT. The encoded protein is CASSYSVGHGTDTQYF.

This chain links TRBV28 with TRBJ2-1; possibly TRBD2 for D (6 bases). Germline V lookup: CDR1 MDHEN, CDR2 SYDVKM. Trimming shortened V by 4 bases and J by 0 bases, and 13 bases separated the two germline ends. The CDR3 length is 16 residues. In nucleotides, the CDR3 is TGTGCCAGCAGTTCCCCCACCGGGAGCTCCTACAATGAGCAGTTCTTC. Protein product: CASSSPTGSSYNEQFF. The whole variable domain, filled in from reference TRBV28 and TRBJ2-1, reads DVKVTQSSRYLVKRTGEKVFLECVQDMDHENMFWYRQDPGLGLRLIYFSYDVKMKEKGDIPEGYSVSREKKERFSLILESASTNQTSMYLCASSSPTGSSYNEQFFGPGTRLTVL.

The chain carries TRBV30 and TRBJ1-2; TRBD1 might be the D (5 bases). Per the germline V gene, CDR1 is GTSNPN and CDR2 is SVGIG (reference sequence). The CDR3 is made up of 14 amino acids. The ends were cut back, 4 bases at V and 0 bases at J, with 12 bases in the middle. CDR3 loop: CAWNFGGTNYGYTF. CDR3 in DNA: TGTGCCTGGAATTTTGGGGGGACTAACTATGGCTACACCTTC.

This chain joins TRBV9 and TRBJ2-3; 9 positions agree with TRBD2. J gave up 13 bases and V 0 bases, and 6 bases lay outside the gene matches. In germline, CDR1 is SGDLS, CDR2 YYNGEE. The CDR3 loop spans 13 amino acids. CDR3 in DNA: TGTGCCAGCAGCGTAGAAGGCGGGAGGGCCAAGTATTTT. Its protein is CASSVEGGRAKYF.

The rearrangement links TRBV7-2 to TRBJ2-1; D not certain. Germline CDR1 SGHTA, CDR2 FQGNSA. The V and J ends lost 7 bases and 1 base respectively, with 11 bases between them. This CDR3 has 14 amino acids. This CDR3 is CASTLGNSYNEQFF. The CDR3 region has the DNA TGTGCCAGCACCCTAGGAAATTCCTACAATGAGCAGTTCTTC.

This clone was seen a few times. The chain is built from TRBV10-3 and TRBJ2-3; 11 nucleotides agree with TRBD2. This CDR3 is built from 16 residues. From germline, CDR1 is ENHRY and CDR2 SYGVKD. The ends lost 5 bases at V and 1 base at J; junction bases unmatched: 5. The CDR3 coding sequence is TGTGCCATCAGTCCCGGGACTAGCGGCCGCACAGATACGCAGTATTTT. Its translation is CAISPGTSGRTDTQYF.

The chain couples TRBV6-4 to TRBJ1-1; TRBD1 is a possible D gene (5 bases). CDR1 is MRHNA, CDR2 SNTAGT, per germline. Trimming left V 6 bases short and J 1 base short, with 9 bases between. This CDR3 has 13 amino acids. The CDR3 coding sequence is TGTGCCAGCAGAAGAACAGGGAACACTGAAGCTTTCTTT. This encodes CASRRTGNTEAFF.

The chain links TRBV18 to TRBJ2-3; 8 bases agree with TRBD1. Germline V gene sequence: CDR1 KGHSH, CDR2 LQKENI. The length of the CDR3 is 15 residues. The J segment lost 1 base and the V segment lost 6 bases, leaving 6 bases of the junction unmatched. The CDR3 DNA reads as TGTGCCAGCTCGGTAAACAGGGGGGGCACAGATACGCAGTATTTT. As protein: CASSVNRGGTDTQYF.

The gene calls are TRBV4-2 and TRBJ2-5, with 11 bases that match TRBD2. This CDR3 region has 20 residues. V trimming: 0 bases; J trimming: 4 bases; junction bases outside the gene matches: 16. CDR1 and CDR2 (germline): LGHNA, YNFKEQ. In DNA form, the CDR3 reads TGTGCCAGCAGCCAAGATCTTATTACTAGCGGGAGTCAGATGGGAGAGACCCAGTACTTC. As protein: CASSQDLITSGSQMGETQYF.